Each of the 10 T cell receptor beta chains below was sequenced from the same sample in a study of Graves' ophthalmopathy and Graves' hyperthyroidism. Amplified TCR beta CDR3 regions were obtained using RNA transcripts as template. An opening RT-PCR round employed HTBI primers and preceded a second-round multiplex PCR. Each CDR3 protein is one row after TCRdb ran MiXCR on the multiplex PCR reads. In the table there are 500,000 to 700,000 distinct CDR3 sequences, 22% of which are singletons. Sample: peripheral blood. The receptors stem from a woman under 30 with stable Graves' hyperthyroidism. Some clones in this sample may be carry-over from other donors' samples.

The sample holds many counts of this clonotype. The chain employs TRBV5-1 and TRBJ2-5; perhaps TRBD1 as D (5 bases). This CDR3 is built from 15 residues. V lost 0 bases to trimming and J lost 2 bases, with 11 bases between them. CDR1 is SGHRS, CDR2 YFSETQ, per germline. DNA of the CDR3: TGCGCCAGCAGCTTGGGGGGCCGAAGGCAAGAGACCCAGTACTTC. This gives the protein CASSLGGRRQETQYF. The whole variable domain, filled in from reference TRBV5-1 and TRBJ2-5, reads KAGVTQTPRYLIKTRGQQVTLSCSPISGHRSVSWYQQTPGQGLQFLFEYFSETQRNKGNFPGRFSGRQFSNSRSEMNVSTLELGDSALYLCASSLGGRRQETQYFGPGTRLLVL.

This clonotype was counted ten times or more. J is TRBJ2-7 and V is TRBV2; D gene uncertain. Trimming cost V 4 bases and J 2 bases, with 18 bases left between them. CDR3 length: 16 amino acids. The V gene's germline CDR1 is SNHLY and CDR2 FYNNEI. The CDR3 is CASSAPWAFGAYEQYF. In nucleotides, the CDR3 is TGTGCCAGCAGTGCCCCTTGGGCTTTCGGCGCCTACGAGCAGTACTTC.

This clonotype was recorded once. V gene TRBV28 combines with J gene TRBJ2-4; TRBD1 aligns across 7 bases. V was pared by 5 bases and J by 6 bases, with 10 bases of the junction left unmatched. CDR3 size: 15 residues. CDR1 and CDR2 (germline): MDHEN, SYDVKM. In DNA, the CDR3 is TGTGCCAGCAGTCCCCACGGACAGGCGGGAAACATTCAGTACTTC. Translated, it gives CASSPHGQAGNIQYF.

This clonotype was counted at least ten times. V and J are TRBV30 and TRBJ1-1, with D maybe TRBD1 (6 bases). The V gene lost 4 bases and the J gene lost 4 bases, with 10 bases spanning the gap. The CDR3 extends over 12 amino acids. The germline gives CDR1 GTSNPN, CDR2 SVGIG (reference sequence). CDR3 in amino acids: CAWIQGATEAFF. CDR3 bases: TGTGCCTGGATACAGGGCGCCACTGAAGCTTTCTTT.

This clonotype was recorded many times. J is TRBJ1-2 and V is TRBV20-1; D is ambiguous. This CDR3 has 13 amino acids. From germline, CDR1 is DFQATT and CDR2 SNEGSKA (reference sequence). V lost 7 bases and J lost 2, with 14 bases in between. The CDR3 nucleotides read TGCAGTGGCGTAAATAACCTCAACTATGGCTACACCTTC. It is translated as CSGVNNLNYGYTF.

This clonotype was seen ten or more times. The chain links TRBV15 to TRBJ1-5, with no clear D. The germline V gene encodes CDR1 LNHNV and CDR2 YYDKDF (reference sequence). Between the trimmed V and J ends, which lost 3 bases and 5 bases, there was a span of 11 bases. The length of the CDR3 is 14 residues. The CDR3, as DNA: TGTGCCACCAGCAGGGACTTCGGCTATCAGCCCCAGCATTTT. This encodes CATSRDFGYQPQHF.

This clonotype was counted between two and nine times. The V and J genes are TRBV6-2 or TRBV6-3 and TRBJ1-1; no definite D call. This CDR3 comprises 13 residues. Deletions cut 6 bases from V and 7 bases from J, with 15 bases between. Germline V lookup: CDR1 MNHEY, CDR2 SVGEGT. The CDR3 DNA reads TGTGCCAGCAGCCTTGGTGGGAGGATTGAAGCTTTCTTT. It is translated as CASSLGGRIEAFF.

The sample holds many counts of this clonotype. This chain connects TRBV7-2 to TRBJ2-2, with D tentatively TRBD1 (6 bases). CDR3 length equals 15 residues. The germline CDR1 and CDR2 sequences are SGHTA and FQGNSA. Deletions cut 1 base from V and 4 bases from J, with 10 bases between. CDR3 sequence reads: CASSLGQVGTGELFF. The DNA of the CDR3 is TGTGCCAGCAGCTTAGGACAGGTCGGCACCGGGGAGCTGTTTTTT.

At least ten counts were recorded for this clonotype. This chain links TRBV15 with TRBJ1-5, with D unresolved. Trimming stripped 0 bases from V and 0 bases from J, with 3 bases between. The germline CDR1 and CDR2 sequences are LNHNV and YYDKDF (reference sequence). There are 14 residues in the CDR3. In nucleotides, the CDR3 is TGTGCCACCAGCAGAGAATTTAGCAATCAGCCCCAGCATTTT. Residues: CATSREFSNQPQHF.

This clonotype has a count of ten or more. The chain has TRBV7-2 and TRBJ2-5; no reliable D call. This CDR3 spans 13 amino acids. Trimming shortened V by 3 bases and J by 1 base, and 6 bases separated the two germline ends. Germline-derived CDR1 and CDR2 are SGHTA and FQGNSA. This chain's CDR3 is CASSFDGQETQYF. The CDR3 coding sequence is TGTGCCAGCAGCTTCGACGGCCAAGAGACCCAGTACTTC.